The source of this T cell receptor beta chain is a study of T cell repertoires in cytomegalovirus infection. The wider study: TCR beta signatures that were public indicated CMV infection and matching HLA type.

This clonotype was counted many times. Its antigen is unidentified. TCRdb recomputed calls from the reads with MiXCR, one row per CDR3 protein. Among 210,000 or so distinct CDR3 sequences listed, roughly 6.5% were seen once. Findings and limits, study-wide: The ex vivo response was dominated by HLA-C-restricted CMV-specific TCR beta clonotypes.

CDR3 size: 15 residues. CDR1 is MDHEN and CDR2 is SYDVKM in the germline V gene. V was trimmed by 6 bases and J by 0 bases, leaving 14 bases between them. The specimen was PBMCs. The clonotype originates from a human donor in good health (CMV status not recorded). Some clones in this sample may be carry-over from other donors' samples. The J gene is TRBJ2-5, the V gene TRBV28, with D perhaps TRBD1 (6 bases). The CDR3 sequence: CASSLNRDNQETQYF. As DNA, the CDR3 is TGTGCCAGCAGCCTCAACCGGGACAACCAAGAGACCCAGTACTTC.